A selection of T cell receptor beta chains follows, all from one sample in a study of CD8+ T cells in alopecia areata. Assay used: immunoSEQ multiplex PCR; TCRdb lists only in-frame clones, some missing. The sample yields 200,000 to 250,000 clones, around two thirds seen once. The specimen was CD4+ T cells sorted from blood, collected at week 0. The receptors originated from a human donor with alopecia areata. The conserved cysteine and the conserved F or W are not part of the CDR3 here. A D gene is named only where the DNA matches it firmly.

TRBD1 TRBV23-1 ASSQIGRRDRVDNEQF
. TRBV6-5 ASSTLYEQY
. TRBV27 ASSFVVSGANVLT
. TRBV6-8 ASSYSPGAYNEQF
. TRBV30 AWSRGSSRDYGYT
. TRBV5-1 ASSLDVQGRVGYT
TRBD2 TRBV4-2 ASSQTSGNTGELF
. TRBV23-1 ASSQSPGQPQH
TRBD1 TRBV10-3 AISEQGQPQH
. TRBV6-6 ASSFQGGTEAF
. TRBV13 ASSLYTRVSGRGRADTQY
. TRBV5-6 ASSLVGNIQY
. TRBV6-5 ASSGRYGTQY
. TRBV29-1 SVESFNTEAF
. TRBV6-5 ASSSPGANTEAF
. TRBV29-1 SVAGPYNEQF
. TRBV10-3 ASRQPASGYT
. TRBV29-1 SAGPGYGFNEQF
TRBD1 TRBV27 ASSYAQGAGSPLH
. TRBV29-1 SVVVLGRANTEAF
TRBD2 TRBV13 ASSNRLAEQF
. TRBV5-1 ASSLRGNTGELF
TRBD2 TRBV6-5 ASRAASGGLYEQY
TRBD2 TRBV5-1 ASSLTAGKETQY
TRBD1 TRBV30 AWSGDKGQIYGYT
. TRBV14 ASSQGYGYT
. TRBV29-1 SVVDPGTEAF
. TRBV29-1 SVGGLARRETQY